Given below is one T cell receptor beta chain in context. Its antigen remains unknown. TCRdb itself ran the reads through MiXCR, one entry per CDR3 protein. The sample includes under 350,000 distinct CDR3 sequences, over 7.5% of them seen just once. This specimen belongs to a study of T cell repertoires in cytomegalovirus infection. Study overall: Carrying CMV and the relevant HLA type showed in public TCR beta signatures. Overall study results and limits: Carriers of CMV plus the relevant HLA were identified by cumulative public TCR beta family frequency. Ex vivo, HLA-C-restricted CMV-specific TCR beta clonotypes prevailed over the rest of the response.

This CDR3 region has 15 residues. Trimming removed 4 bases at V and 0 bases at J, with 10 bases between. The genes are TRBV12-3 or TRBV12-4 and TRBJ2-1; the D gene is possibly TRBD1 (6 bases). The sample comprised PBMCs. This clonotype originated in a human donor in good health (CMV status not recorded). Some clones in this sample may be carry-over from other donors' samples. The CDR3 loop is CASSSSRGSYNEQFF. The CDR3 bases are TGTGCCAGCAGTTCTAGCAGGGGCTCCTACAATGAGCAGTTCTTC.